Detailed here is one T cell receptor (beta chain). This entry is derived from a study of blood T cell repertoires in COVID-19. Study overall: The origin of the acute and convalescent COVID-19 samples was the United States, Italy and Spain.

How the authors handled the data: From reference gene primer amplification, estimates of nucleated cell counts were derived. Assay: immunoSEQ multiplex PCR; the TCRdb copy retains only in-frame clones and omits some. V and J calls and clone size follow that table, whereas D and trimming were derived from the DNA. The sample shows about 20,000 clones, about nine tenths of them seen only once. Per germline, CDR1 SGHRS and CDR2 YFSETQ. The CDR3 sequence is 16 residues long. V dropped 4 bases and J dropped 2; count of bases not matched to a gene: 8. Sequencing was performed on peripheral blood. The rearrangement uses TRBV5-1 and TRBJ2-3; 9 bases align to TRBD2. This clonotype was obtained from a human donor in a cohort sampled during active COVID-19. The CDR3 protein is CASSVPTSGNTDTQYF. CDR3 DNA: TGCGCCAGCAGCGTCCCGACTAGCGGTAACACAGATACGCAGTATTTT.